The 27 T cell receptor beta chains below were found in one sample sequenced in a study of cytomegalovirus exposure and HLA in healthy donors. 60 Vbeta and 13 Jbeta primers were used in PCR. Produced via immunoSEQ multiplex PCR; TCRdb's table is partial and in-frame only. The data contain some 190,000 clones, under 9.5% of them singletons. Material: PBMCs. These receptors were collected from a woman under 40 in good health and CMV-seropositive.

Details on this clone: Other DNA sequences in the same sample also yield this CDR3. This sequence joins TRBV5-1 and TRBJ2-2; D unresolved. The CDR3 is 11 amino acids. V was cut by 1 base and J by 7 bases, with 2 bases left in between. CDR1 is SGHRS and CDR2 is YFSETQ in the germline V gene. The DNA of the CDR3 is TGCGCCAGCAGCTTGTACGGGGAGCTGTTTTTT. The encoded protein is CASSLYGELFF.

The DNA of the CDR3 is TGTGCCTGGAGAGAGCCGGGAGGGCGAGATACGCAGTATTTT. This translates into CAWREPGGRDTQYF. The rearrangement joins TRBV30 to TRBJ2-3, with 8 bases lining up with TRBD2. CDR1 and CDR2 (germline): GTSNPN, SVGIG (reference sequence). Trimming removed 3 bases from V and 5 bases from J; junction bases left unmatched: 7. This CDR3 has 14 residues.

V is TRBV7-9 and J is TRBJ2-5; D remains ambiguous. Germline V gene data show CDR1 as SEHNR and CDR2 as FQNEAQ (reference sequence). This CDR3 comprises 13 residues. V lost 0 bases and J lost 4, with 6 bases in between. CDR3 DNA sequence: TGTGCCAGCAGCTTAGCGTCAGGAGAGACCCAGTACTTC. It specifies CASSLASGETQYF.

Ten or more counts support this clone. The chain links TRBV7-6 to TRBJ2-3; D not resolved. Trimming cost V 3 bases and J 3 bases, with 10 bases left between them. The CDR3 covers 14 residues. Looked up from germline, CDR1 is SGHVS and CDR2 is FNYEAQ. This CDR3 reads CASSFNGLTDTQYF. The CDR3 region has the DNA TGTGCCAGCAGCTTTAACGGGTTGACAGATACGCAGTATTTT.

CDR3 sequence (DNA): TGTGCCAGCAGCTTGTCGGGGTACTCCTACGAGCAGTACTTC. Protein sequence: CASSLSGYSYEQYF. The rearrangement links TRBV11-2 to TRBJ2-7, with a possible D match to TRBD2 (5 bases). V was clipped by 3 bases and J by 0 bases, with 9 bases between them. The CDR3 loop spans 14 amino acids. The germline V gene encodes CDR1 SGHAT and CDR2 FQNNGV.

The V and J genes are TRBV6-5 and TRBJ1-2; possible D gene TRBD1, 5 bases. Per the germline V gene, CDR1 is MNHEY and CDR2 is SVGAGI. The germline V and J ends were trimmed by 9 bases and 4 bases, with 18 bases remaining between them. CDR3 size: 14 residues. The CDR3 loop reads CASSTLTGSYGYTF. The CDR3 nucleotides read TGTGCCAGTTCGACCCTCACAGGCTCCTATGGCTACACCTTC.

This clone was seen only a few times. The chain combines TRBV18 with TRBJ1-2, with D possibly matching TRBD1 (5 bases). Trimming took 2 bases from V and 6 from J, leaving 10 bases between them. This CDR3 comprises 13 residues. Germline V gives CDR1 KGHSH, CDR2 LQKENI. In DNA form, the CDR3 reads TGTGCCAGCTCACCAAGGCAGGACAATGGCTACACCTTC. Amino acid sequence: CASSPRQDNGYTF.

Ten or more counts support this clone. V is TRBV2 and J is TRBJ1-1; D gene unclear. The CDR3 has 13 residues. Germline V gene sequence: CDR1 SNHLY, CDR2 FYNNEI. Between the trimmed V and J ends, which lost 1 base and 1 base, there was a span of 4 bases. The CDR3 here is CASSEVENTEAFF. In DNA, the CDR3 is TGTGCCAGCAGTGAAGTAGAGAACACTGAAGCTTTCTTT.

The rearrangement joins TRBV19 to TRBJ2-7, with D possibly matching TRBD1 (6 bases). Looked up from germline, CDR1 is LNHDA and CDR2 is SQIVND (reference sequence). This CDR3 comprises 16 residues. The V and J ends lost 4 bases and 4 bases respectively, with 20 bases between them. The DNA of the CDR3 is TGTGCCAGTAGTACCTCTTATACAGGGAGAGGATACGAGCAGTACTTC. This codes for CASSTSYTGRGYEQYF. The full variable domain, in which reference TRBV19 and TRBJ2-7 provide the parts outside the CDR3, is DGGITQSPKYLFRKEGQNVTLSCEQNLNHDAMYWYRQDPGQGLRLIYYSQIVNDFQKGDIAEGYSVSREKKESFPLTVTSAQKNPTAFYLCASSTSYTGRGYEQYFGPGTRLTVT.

The CDR3 region is CASSLVSTPGTDTQYF. The DNA for the CDR3 is TGTGCCAGCAGCTTAGTTTCGACTCCGGGTACAGATACGCAGTATTTT. The rearrangement uses TRBV7-2 and TRBJ2-3; the D is unclear. The V gene lost 1 base and the J gene lost 3 bases, with 14 bases spanning the gap. This CDR3 has 16 residues. Germline V lookup: CDR1 SGHTA, CDR2 FQGNSA.

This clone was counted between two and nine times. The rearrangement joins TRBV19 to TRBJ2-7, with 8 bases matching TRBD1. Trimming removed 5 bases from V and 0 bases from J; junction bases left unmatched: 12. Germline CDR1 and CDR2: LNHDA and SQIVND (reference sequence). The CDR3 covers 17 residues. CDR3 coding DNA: TGTGCCAGTAGTCCTCGACGGGGAGGACAGGGCTCCTACGAGCAGTACTTC. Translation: CASSPRRGGQGSYEQYF.

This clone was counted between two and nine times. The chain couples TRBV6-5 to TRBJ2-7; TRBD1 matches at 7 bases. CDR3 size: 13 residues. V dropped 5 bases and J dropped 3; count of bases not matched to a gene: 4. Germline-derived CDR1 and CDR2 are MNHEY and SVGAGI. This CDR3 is CASSPRDSYEQYF. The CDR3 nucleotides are TGTGCCAGCAGTCCCCGGGACAGCTACGAGCAGTACTTC.

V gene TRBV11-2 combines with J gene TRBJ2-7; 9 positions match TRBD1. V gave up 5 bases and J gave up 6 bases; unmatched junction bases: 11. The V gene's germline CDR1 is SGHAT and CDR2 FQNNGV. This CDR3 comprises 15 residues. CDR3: CASSVTTGTGTEQYF. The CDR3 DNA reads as TGTGCCAGCAGCGTAACGACCGGGACAGGGACCGAGCAGTACTTC.

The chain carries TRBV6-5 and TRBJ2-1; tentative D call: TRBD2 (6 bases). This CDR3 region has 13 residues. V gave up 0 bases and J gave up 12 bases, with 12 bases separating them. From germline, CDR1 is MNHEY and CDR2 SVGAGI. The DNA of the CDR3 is TGTGCCAGCAGTTACTCGGGAGGAAAGGGGCAGTTCTTC. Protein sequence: CASSYSGGKGQFF.

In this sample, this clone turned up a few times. The CDR3 DNA sequence: TGTGCCAGCAGCTTAGGGGGGACAGGGGGGCACACTGAAGCTTTCTTT. It encodes CASSLGGTGGHTEAFF. V usage is TRBV7-9 and J usage is TRBJ1-1; 11 bases align to TRBD1. The CDR3 spans 16 residues. V lost 1 base, J lost 3 bases, and 4 bases stayed unmatched. In germline, CDR1 is SEHNR, CDR2 FQNEAQ (reference sequence).

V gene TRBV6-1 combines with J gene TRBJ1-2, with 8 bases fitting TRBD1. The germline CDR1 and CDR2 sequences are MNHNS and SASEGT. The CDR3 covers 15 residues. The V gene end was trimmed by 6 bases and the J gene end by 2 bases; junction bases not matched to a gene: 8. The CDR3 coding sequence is TGTGCCAGCAGGTCCGGACAGGGCGGGAACTATGGCTACACCTTC. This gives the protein CASRSGQGGNYGYTF.

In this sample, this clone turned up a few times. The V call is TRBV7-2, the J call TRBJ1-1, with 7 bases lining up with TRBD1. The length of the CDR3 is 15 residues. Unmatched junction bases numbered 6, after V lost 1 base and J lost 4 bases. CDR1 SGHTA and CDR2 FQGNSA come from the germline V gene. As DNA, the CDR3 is TGTGCCAGCAGCTTAGTCTCCCAGGGGGGCACTGAAGCTTTCTTT. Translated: CASSLVSQGGTEAFF.

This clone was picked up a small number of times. CDR3 nucleotide sequence: TGCGCCAGCAGCCAAGGAGCTGCAACTAATGAAAAACTGTTTTTT. Its protein is CASSQGAATNEKLFF. The rearrangement uses TRBV4-1 and TRBJ1-4, with D unresolved. Germline V CDR1 and CDR2: MGHRA, YSYEKL. The germline V and J ends were trimmed by 1 base and 0 bases, with 6 bases remaining between them. The CDR3 length is 15 residues.

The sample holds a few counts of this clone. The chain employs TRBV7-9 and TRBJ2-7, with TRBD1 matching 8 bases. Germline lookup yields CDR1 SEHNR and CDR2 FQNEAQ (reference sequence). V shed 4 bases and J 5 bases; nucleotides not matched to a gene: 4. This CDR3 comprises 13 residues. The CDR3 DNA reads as TGTGCCAGCAGCTATAGACAGGGGAACGAGCAGTACTTC. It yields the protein CASSYRQGNEQYF. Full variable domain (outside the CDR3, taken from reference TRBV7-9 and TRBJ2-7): DTGVSQNPRHKITKRGQNVTFRCDPISEHNRLYWYRQTLGQGPEFLTYFQNEAQLEKSRLLSDRFSAERPKGSFSTLEIQRTEQGDSAMYLCASSYRQGNEQYFGPGTRLTVT.

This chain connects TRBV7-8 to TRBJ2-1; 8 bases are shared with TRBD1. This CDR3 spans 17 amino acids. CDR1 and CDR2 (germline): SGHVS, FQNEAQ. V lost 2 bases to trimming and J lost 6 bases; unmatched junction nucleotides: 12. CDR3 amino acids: CASSLRPLGQAPNEQFF. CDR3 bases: TGTGCCAGCAGCTTACGTCCATTGGGACAGGCCCCCAATGAGCAGTTCTTC.

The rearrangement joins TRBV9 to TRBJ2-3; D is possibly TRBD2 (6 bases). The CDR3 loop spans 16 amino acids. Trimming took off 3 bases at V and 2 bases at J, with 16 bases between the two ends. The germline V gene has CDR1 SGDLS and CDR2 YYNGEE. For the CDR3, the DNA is TGTGCCAGCAGCGCGCGCCGGGACTTGGTCACAGATACGCAGTATTTT. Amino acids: CASSARRDLVTDTQYF.

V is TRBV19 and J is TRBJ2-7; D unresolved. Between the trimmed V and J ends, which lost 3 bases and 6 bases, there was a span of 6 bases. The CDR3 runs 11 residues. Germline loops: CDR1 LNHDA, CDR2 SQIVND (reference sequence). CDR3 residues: CASSIGGEQYF. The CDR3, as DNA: TGTGCCAGTAGTATTGGCGGCGAGCAGTACTTC.

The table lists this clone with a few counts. In DNA form, the CDR3 reads TGTGCCAGCAGCTTTAGCGGGTTTACCTACGAGCAGTACTTC. Translated: CASSFSGFTYEQYF. The chain is built from TRBV11-2 and TRBJ2-7, with TRBD2 identical over 7 bases. The CDR3 spans 14 residues. Germline CDR1 and CDR2: SGHAT and FQNNGV. V shed 3 bases, J shed 2 bases, and the junction held 4 bases outside the gene matches.

The CDR3 loop reads CASSPGTAYSTQYF. The CDR3 bases are TGTGCCAGCAGCCCCGGGACAGCCTATAGTACGCAGTATTTT. V gene TRBV7-7 combines with J gene TRBJ2-3, with 7 nucleotides matching TRBD1. Germline values: CDR1 SSHAT, CDR2 FNYEAQ (reference sequence). The CDR3 is 14 amino acids. V lost 5 bases to trimming and J lost 8 bases; unmatched junction nucleotides: 10.

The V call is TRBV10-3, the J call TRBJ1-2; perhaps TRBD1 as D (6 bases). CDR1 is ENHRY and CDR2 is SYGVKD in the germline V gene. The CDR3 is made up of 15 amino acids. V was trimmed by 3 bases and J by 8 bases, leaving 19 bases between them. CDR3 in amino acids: CAISEALRGARGYTF. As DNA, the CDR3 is TGTGCCATCAGTGAAGCCCTCCGGGGGGCCCGCGGCTACACCTTC.

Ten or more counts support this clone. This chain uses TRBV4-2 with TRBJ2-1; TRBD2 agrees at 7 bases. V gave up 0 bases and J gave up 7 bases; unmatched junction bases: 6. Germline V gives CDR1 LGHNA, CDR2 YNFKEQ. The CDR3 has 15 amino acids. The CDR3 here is CASSQETGSGNEQFF. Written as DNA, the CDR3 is TGTGCCAGCAGCCAAGAAACGGGTAGCGGGAATGAGCAGTTCTTC.

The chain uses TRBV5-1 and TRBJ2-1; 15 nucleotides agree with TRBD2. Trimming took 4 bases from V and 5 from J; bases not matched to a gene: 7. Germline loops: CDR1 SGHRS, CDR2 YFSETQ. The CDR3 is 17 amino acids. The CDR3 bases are TGCGCCAGCAGCGCCTGGACTAGCGGGAGGGAAAACAATGAGCAGTTCTTC. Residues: CASSAWTSGRENNEQFF. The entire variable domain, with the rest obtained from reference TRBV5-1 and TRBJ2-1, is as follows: KAGVTQTPRYLIKTRGQQVTLSCSPISGHRSVSWYQQTPGQGLQFLFEYFSETQRNKGNFPGRFSGRQFSNSRSEMNVSTLELGDSALYLCASSAWTSGRENNEQFFGPGTRLTVL.